This T cell receptor beta chain was identified in a study of blood T cell repertoires in COVID-19. Study-level background: Italy, Spain and the United States were the sources of the convalescent and acute COVID-19 samples.

V dropped 3 bases and J dropped 2; count of bases not matched to a gene: 4. The CDR3 is 15 residues long. The germline V gene has CDR1 MNHNS and CDR2 SASEGT. In the original workflow: It was from reference gene primer amplification that nucleated cell counts were estimated. Assay used: immunoSEQ multiplex PCR; TCRdb lists only in-frame clones, some missing. D and trimming come from the DNA, and the V and J calls and clone size come from that table. Of approximately 100,000 clones in the sample, more than 80% were seen once. Sequencing used peripheral blood. V usage is TRBV6-1 and J usage is TRBJ1-2, with 9 bases aligning to TRBD1. The source is a human donor in a cohort sampled during active COVID-19. The CDR3 region has the DNA TGTGCCAGCAGTGACGAGGACAGGGGCAACTATGGCTACACCTTC. Its translation: CASSDEDRGNYGYTF.